This TCR beta chain was sequenced for a study of Graves' ophthalmopathy and Graves' hyperthyroidism. Background on the study: At the time of initial diagnosis and before any treatment, peripheral blood was collected.

The ends were cut back, 7 bases at V and 6 bases at J, with 12 bases in the middle. The CDR3 consists of 12 residues. Someone took the PBMCs out of more than 8.5 ml of fresh peripheral blood. The TCR beta CDR3 regions underwent amplification from RNA transcripts. A first-round RT-PCR used HTBI primers, followed by a second-round multiplex PCR. TCRdb fed the multiplex PCR reads into MiXCR, producing one record per CDR3 protein. Of 360,000 or so distinct CDR3 sequences listed, about 16% were seen once; the top ten hold about 1.6%. The receptor was isolated from a woman aged 18 to 35 with Graves' ophthalmopathy. V and J are TRBV12-3 or TRBV12-4 and TRBJ2-5, with D tentatively TRBD1 or TRBD2 (5 bases each). The sequencing input was peripheral blood. CDR3 DNA sequence: TGTGCCAGCATGAGGGGCGGACAGACCCAGTACTTC. Translation gives CASMRGGQTQYF.